The 24 T cell receptor beta chains presented below share a single source sample, sequenced in a study of Ad26.COV2.S vaccination and SARS-CoV-2 variants. Clones were sequenced by immunoSEQ multiplex PCR, and TCRdb holds only the in-frame ones, with some missing. The sample records 300,000 to 400,000 clones, approximately 90% being singletons. Treatment in this sample: around 19 received Ad26.COV2.S at low or high dose, single or two shots; roughly five received placebo; per-sample allocation not given. Day 63 after the first vaccine or placebo injection was the time point for sampling. This material consisted of peripheral blood, taken in a trial of Ad26.COV2.S vaccine versus placebo. These receptors all come from a person aged 18-60 years who received the Ad26.COV2.S COVID-19 vaccine or a placebo.

The rearrangement links TRBV11-2 to TRBJ2-7, with D uncertain. Trimming stripped 5 bases from V and 3 bases from J, with 11 bases between. This CDR3 contains 13 residues. Germline CDR1 reads SGHAT; CDR2 reads FQNNGV. The CDR3 region has the DNA TGTGCCAGCAGCCCTCGGGCCAGCTACGAGCAGTACTTC. It yields the protein CASSPRASYEQYF.

The V gene is TRBV2, the J gene TRBJ2-6, with a tentative D call TRBD1 (5 bases). The CDR3 spans 16 residues. From germline, CDR1 is SNHLY and CDR2 FYNNEI. V lost 3 bases, J lost 0 bases, and 9 bases lay in between. The CDR3 coding sequence is TGTGCCAGCAGTGAGACAGAAGACTCTGGGGCCAACGTCCTGACTTTC. Translated, it gives CASSETEDSGANVLTF. The full variable domain, in which reference TRBV2 and TRBJ2-6 provide the parts outside the CDR3, is EPEVTQTPSHQVTQMGQEVILRCVPISNHLYFYWYRQILGQKVEFLVSFYNNEISEKSEIFDDQFSVERPDGSNFTLKIRSTKLEDSAMYFCASSETEDSGANVLTFGAGSRLTVL.

The CDR3 DNA reads TGTGCCAGCAGCTTGCGCCTACAAGAGACCCAGTACTTC. Amino acids: CASSLRLQETQYF. The J gene is TRBJ2-5, the V gene TRBV5-4, with unresolved D. Germline values: CDR1 SGHNT, CDR2 YYREEE (reference sequence). This CDR3 has 13 amino acids. The ends were cut back, 1 base at V and 2 bases at J, with 6 bases in the middle.

The V and J genes are TRBV7-9 and TRBJ1-2; 9 bases line up with TRBD1. Germline assignment: CDR1 SEHNR and CDR2 FQNEAQ (reference sequence). V shed 5 bases and J 8 bases; nucleotides not matched to a gene: 6. The CDR3 has 13 amino acids. The CDR3 DNA sequence: TGTGCCAGCAGCACAGGGGGCCAGGGGGGCTACACCTTC. This encodes CASSTGGQGGYTF.

The CDR3 loop reads CASSPHPTEAFF. Written as DNA, the CDR3 is TGTGCCAGCAGCCCTCATCCGACTGAAGCTTTCTTT. This chain links TRBV9 with TRBJ1-1; D not certain. Trimming removed 4 bases at V and 5 bases at J, with 9 bases between. The germline V gene encodes CDR1 SGDLS and CDR2 YYNGEE. The CDR3 spans 12 residues.

This chain joins TRBV28 and TRBJ1-5, with D unresolved. Trimming left V 5 bases short and J 5 bases short, with 7 bases between. The CDR3 length is 12 residues. Germline lookup yields CDR1 MDHEN and CDR2 SYDVKM. The CDR3 coding sequence is TGTGCCAGCAGTATGGGGTATCAGCCCCAGCATTTT. Translated: CASSMGYQPQHF.

The CDR3 region is CASSQRDRGANNEQFF. CDR3 in DNA: TGTGCCAGCAGCCAACGGGACAGGGGTGCAAACAATGAGCAGTTCTTC. This chain uses TRBV4-2 with TRBJ2-1, with TRBD1 identical over 10 bases. The CDR3 consists of 16 residues. Germline values: CDR1 LGHNA, CDR2 YNFKEQ. V trimming: 2 bases; J trimming: 5 bases; junction bases outside the gene matches: 6.

The V gene is TRBV5-4, the J gene TRBJ2-5; D possibly corresponds to TRBD1 (6 bases). V was shortened by 4 bases and J by 5 bases, with 12 bases between the two germline ends. CDR1 and CDR2 (germline): SGHNT, YYREEE (reference sequence). This CDR3 region has 13 residues. This CDR3 is CASSPRGGETQYF. The CDR3 bases are TGTGCCAGCAGCCCCAGGGGTGGTGAGACCCAGTACTTC.

V gene TRBV11-2 combines with J gene TRBJ1-1; no clear D. The ends were cut back, 5 bases at V and 6 bases at J, with 10 bases in the middle. Germline V gene lookup returns CDR1 SGHAT and CDR2 FQNNGV. This CDR3 comprises 12 residues. Here the CDR3 DNA reads TGTGCCAGCAGCCCGCAGGAGGCTGAAGCTTTCTTT. Protein product: CASSPQEAEAFF.

The chain carries TRBV28 and TRBJ2-1, with TRBD2 as a possible D gene (5 bases). V was trimmed by 4 bases and J by 7 bases, leaving 14 bases between them. The CDR3 covers 14 residues. Germline loops: CDR1 MDHEN, CDR2 SYDVKM. DNA of the CDR3: TGTGCCAGCAGTTCCGGAGGTAGTGAGAATGAGCAGTTCTTC. Translation gives CASSSGGSENEQFF.

The gene calls are TRBV18 and TRBJ1-1, with a weak D call TRBD1 (6 bases). V gave up 3 bases and J gave up 0 bases, with 14 bases separating them. This CDR3 comprises 16 residues. Per the germline V gene, CDR1 is KGHSH and CDR2 is LQKENI. The CDR3 protein is CASSPGQGSMNTEAFF. The CDR3 DNA reads TGTGCCAGCTCACCGGGACAAGGGAGCATGAACACTGAAGCTTTCTTT.

The CDR3 reads CASSLTSGGNEQFF. The CDR3 bases are TGTGCCAGCAGCTTGACTAGCGGGGGTAATGAGCAGTTCTTC. This chain joins TRBV13 and TRBJ2-1, with 12 bases identical to TRBD2. The CDR3 length is 14 residues. Germline CDR1 PRHDT, CDR2 FYEKMQ (reference sequence). J lost 7 bases, V lost 3 bases, and 1 base had no gene match. The full variable domain, rest sourced from reference TRBV13 and TRBJ2-1, is AAGVIQSPRHLIKEKRETATLKCYPIPRHDTVYWYQQGPGQDPQFLISFYEKMQSDKGSIPDRFSAQQFSDYHSELNMSSLELGDSALYFCASSLTSGGNEQFFGPGTRLTVL.

This rearrangement joins TRBV5-1 to TRBJ2-7, with 8 nucleotides matching TRBD1. Germline lookup yields CDR1 SGHRS and CDR2 YFSETQ. With 2 bases clipped from V and 5 bases from J, the junction kept 3 bases outside the gene matches. The CDR3 totals 13 residues. The CDR3 bases are TGCGCCAGCAGCTTCCAGGGGGCAAACGAGCAGTACTTC. It is translated as CASSFQGANEQYF.

The chain recombines TRBV27 with TRBJ2-7; TRBD1 aligns across 12 bases. Trimming at V came to 2 bases and at J to 7 bases, leaving 3 bases not matched to a gene. The germline gives CDR1 MNHEY, CDR2 SMNVEV (reference sequence). This CDR3 contains 14 residues. The CDR3 spells CASSLRDRGHEQYF. CDR3 DNA: TGTGCCAGCAGTTTACGGGACAGGGGGCATGAGCAGTACTTC.

The V and J genes are TRBV28 and TRBJ1-2, with D uncertain. Germline CDR1 and CDR2: MDHEN and SYDVKM. The CDR3 extends over 11 amino acids. The V gene lost 6 bases and the J gene lost 3 bases, with 5 bases spanning the gap. The CDR3 sequence: CASRTYYGYTF. The DNA for the CDR3 is TGTGCCAGCAGGACGTACTATGGCTACACCTTC.

The chain is built from TRBV30 and TRBJ1-5; 9 positions agree with TRBD1. The junction had 8 bases not matched to a gene; V was cut back by 6 bases and J by 5 bases. Per the germline V gene, CDR1 is GTSNPN and CDR2 is SVGIG (reference sequence). This CDR3 region has 14 residues. CDR3 nucleotide sequence: TGTGCCTGCTCGTCCGGGACAGGGTATCAGCCCCAGCATTTT. Translating it yields CACSSGTGYQPQHF.

The gene calls are TRBV18 and TRBJ2-7; D is possibly TRBD2 (6 bases). Germline CDR1 and CDR2: KGHSH and LQKENI. Trimming left V 3 bases short and J 9 bases short, with 12 bases between. The CDR3 is 12 amino acids. CDR3 DNA: TGTGCCAGCTCACCCCCCGGGGGTGTGCAGTACTTC. As protein: CASSPPGGVQYF.

V usage is TRBV5-1 and J usage is TRBJ1-6; no clear D gene. Trimming took off 0 bases at V and 10 bases at J, with 14 bases between the two ends. CDR1 and CDR2 (germline): SGHRS, YFSETQ. This CDR3 is built from 15 residues. CDR3 region: CASSLVETGRSPLHF. The CDR3 DNA is TGCGCCAGCAGCTTGGTGGAAACGGGGAGGTCACCCCTCCACTTT.

This chain uses TRBV7-2 with TRBJ2-7; 7 bases fit TRBD1. Trimming at V came to 5 bases and at J to 6 bases, leaving 7 bases not matched to a gene. CDR1 SGHTA and CDR2 FQGNSA come from the germline V gene. This CDR3 spans 13 amino acids. The CDR3, as DNA: TGTGCCAGCAGCCCGACAGGGTCTCTCGAGCAGTACTTC. This sequence encodes CASSPTGSLEQYF.

CDR3 region: CASSPAAGELFF. The CDR3 coding sequence is TGTGCCAGCTCACCTGCCGCCGGGGAGCTGTTTTTT. The chain combines TRBV18 with TRBJ2-2; D not resolved. Germline V CDR1 and CDR2: KGHSH, LQKENI. Deletions cut 3 bases from V and 6 bases from J, with 5 bases between. This CDR3 is 12 amino acids long.

The V and J genes are TRBV29-1 and TRBJ1-2; D is possibly TRBD1 (5 bases). Trimming removed 7 bases from V and 3 bases from J, with 15 bases in between. From germline, CDR1 is SQVTM and CDR2 ANQGSEA. This CDR3 region has 13 residues. CDR3 DNA sequence: TGCAGCGGCACCCGGGGGGGTGACTATGGCTACACCTTC. Translation gives CSGTRGGDYGYTF. Using reference TRBV29-1 and TRBJ1-2 for the parts outside the CDR3, the full variable domain is SAVISQKPSRDICQRGTSLTIQCQVDSQVTMMFWYRQQPGQSLTLIATANQGSEATYESGFVIDKFPISRPNLTFSTLTVSNMSPEDSSIYLCSGTRGGDYGYTFGSGTRLTVV.

The chain uses TRBV5-4 and TRBJ2-1, with TRBD1 as a possible D gene (6 bases). Germline V lookup: CDR1 SGHNT, CDR2 YYREEE (reference sequence). CDR3 length: 13 residues. Trimming stripped 6 bases from V and 9 bases from J, with 16 bases between. The CDR3, as DNA: TGTGCCAGCACCACGGCTCAGGGGACTGAGCAGTTCTTC. This gives the protein CASTTAQGTEQFF. The full variable domain, in which reference TRBV5-4 and TRBJ2-1 provide the parts outside the CDR3, is ETGVTQSPTHLIKTRGQQVTLRCSSQSGHNTVSWYQQALGQGPQFIFQYYREEENGRGNFPPRFSGLQFPNYSSELNVNALELDDSALYLCASTTAQGTEQFFGPGTRLTVL.

The gene calls are TRBV2 and TRBJ1-1; D perhaps matches TRBD1 (6 bases). V lost 6 bases to trimming and J lost 1 base, with 9 bases between them. This CDR3 is built from 13 residues. Germline assignment: CDR1 SNHLY and CDR2 FYNNEI. The CDR3 region is CASSIQGNTEAFF. The DNA for the CDR3 is TGTGCCAGCAGCATACAGGGGAACACTGAAGCTTTCTTT. Full variable domain (remainder filled in from reference TRBV2 and TRBJ1-1): EPEVTQTPSHQVTQMGQEVILRCVPISNHLYFYWYRQILGQKVEFLVSFYNNEISEKSEIFDDQFSVERPDGSNFTLKIRSTKLEDSAMYFCASSIQGNTEAFFGQGTRLTVV.

The rearrangement uses TRBV9 and TRBJ2-7; D not resolved. Deletions cut 4 bases from V and 1 base from J, with 12 bases between. CDR1 is SGDLS, CDR2 YYNGEE, per germline. The CDR3 has 14 amino acids. CDR3 amino acids: CASSPRLSSYEQYF. CDR3 DNA: TGTGCCAGCAGCCCCCGACTCTCATCCTACGAGCAGTACTTC.